This T cell receptor (beta chain) comes out of a study of T cell responses to AZD1222 COVID-19 vaccine. Study overall: Pooling was applied to second doses at about 4 or about 12 weeks. Broader study findings: Only a handful of AZD1222 recipients, six or seven in all, had baseline seropositivity. Clonal diversity may have been underestimated in mostly white British donors.

Per germline, CDR1 SGHTA and CDR2 FQGNSA. Trimming took off 1 base at V and 4 bases at J, with 17 bases between the two ends. The CDR3 extends over 17 amino acids. Profiling relied on immunoSEQ multiplex PCR, and the TCRdb table lists in-frame clones only, not all of them. The sample holds 150,000 to 200,000 clones, more than 85% seen once. A remark on this clone: The target antigen is unknown.

The sample in question was peripheral blood, obtained on day 0 of AZD1222 vaccination. The receptor was isolated from an adult in good health. The chain couples TRBV7-2 to TRBJ1-3, with a possible D match to TRBD1 (5 bases). CDR3: CASSLGSGFRVGNTIYF. The CDR3 nucleotides read TGTGCCAGCAGCTTAGGCTCAGGGTTCCGGGTCGGAAACACCATATATTTT.